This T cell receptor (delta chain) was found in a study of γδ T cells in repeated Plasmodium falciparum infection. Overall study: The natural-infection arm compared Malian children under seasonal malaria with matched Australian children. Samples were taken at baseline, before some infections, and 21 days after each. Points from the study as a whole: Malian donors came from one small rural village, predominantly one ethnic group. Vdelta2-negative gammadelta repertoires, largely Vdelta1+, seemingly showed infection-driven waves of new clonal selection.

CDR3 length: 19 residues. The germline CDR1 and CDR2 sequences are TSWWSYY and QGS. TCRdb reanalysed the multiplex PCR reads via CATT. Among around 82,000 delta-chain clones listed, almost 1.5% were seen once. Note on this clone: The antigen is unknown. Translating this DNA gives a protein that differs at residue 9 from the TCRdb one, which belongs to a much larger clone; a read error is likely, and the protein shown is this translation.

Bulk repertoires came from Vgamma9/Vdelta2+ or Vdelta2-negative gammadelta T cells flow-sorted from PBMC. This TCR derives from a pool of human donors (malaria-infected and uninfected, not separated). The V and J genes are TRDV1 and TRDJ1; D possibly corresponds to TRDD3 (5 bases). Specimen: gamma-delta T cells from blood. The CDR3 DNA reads TGTGCTCTTGGGGAAACGTGGGGTTCATCAGGGAAGTACACCGATAAACTCATATTT. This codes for CALGETWGSSGKYTDKLIF.